This is a list of T cell receptor beta chains from one sample in a study of blood T cell repertoires in COVID-19. Sequencing used immunoSEQ multiplex PCR; TCRdb keeps in-frame clones, though not all of them. The repertoire consists of around 200,000 clones, with 80% to 90% occurring once and the leading ten covering more than 9%. The specimen was peripheral blood. These receptors were collected from a woman of 80 years or more with acute or convalescent COVID-19. Both conserved end residues are part of each CDR3. The D gene is left open where the match is weak. Expanded clones are given a class, and other clones once, few, many or no size at all.

TRBJ2-2 . TRBD2 15 TRBV27 TGTGCCAGCAGATGGAGTAGCGGGGCAATCGGGGAGCTGTTTTTT CASRWSSGAIGELFF
TRBJ2-5 . TRBD2 16 TRBV6-6 TGTGCCAGCAGGCAATCTAGCGGGGGGGCTGGGGAGACCCAGTACTTC CASRQSSGGAGETQYF
TRBJ2-7 . TRBD1 15 TRBV27 TGTGCCAGCGGAGACCGGACAGGGGGGTCCTACGAGCAGTACTTC CASGDRTGGSYEQYF
TRBJ1-5 . . 17 TRBV5-8 TGTGCCAGCAGCAGAATGATGGGGGCGGTGGGCTATCAGCCCCAGCATTTT CASSRMMGAVGYQPQHF
TRBJ1-1 . TRBD1 14 TRBV7-8 TGTGCCAGCAGCCCCGACAGGGTGAACACTGAAGCTTTCTTT CASSPDRVNTEAFF
TRBJ1-2 . . 15 TRBV6-5 TGTGCCAGCAGTTCACCCCCCTCGGCAGGGGTTGGCTACACCTTC CASSSPPSAGVGYTF
TRBJ2-4 few . 15 TRBV5-7 TGTGCCAGCAGCTACGACAGAACGGCCAAAAACATTCAGTACTTC CASSYDRTAKNIQYF
TRBJ2-1 . . 13 TRBV10-3 TGTGCCATCAGTGAGTCGGGGAGTGGGGGCGAGTTCTTC CAISESGSGGEFF
TRBJ1-5 . . 17 TRBV15 TGTGCCACCAGCGGAGGGCGGGGTCCCAGAGGGAATCAGCCCCAGCATTTT CATSGGRGPRGNQPQHF
TRBJ2-7 . TRBD1 15 TRBV7-8 TGTGCCAGCAGCTTCGGGACAGGGAGCTCCTACGAGCAGTACTTC CASSFGTGSSYEQYF
TRBJ1-2 few . 15 TRBV5-1 TGCGCCAGCAGCTTGGGTCCAGGACAGTCCTATGGCTACACCTTC CASSLGPGQSYGYTF
TRBJ1-3 . . 14 TRBV15 TGTGCCACCAGCAGGGACATGGGGTCGGACACCATATATTTT CATSRDMGSDTIYF
TRBJ1-1 few . 14 TRBV7-9 TGTGCCAGCAGCTTTTGGAGGGAAGGCACTGAAGCTTTCTTT CASSFWREGTEAFF
TRBJ2-2 few TRBD2 16 TRBV11-2 TGTGCCAGCAGCTTCGGAGCGGGAGCGGCCACCGGGGAGCTGTTTTTT CASSFGAGAATGELFF
TRBJ1-1 . . 15 TRBV27 TGTGCCAGCAGTCGATACCCGGGAGGGAACACTGAAGCTTTCTTT CASSRYPGGNTEAFF
TRBJ1-2 . TRBD1 15 TRBV6-5 TGTGCCAGCAGCCTTCGAGGGGGCTCAAACTATGGCTACACCTTC CASSLRGGSNYGYTF
TRBJ2-4 . TRBD2 18 TRBV28 TGTGCCAGCAGGCAGACGTCTAGCGGGGGGCCAGTCAGAGACATTCAGTACTTC CASRQTSSGGPVRDIQYF
TRBJ2-3 . . 15 TRBV6-2/TRBV6-3 TGTGCCAGCAGTTACCTCCAGGGAAATACAGATACGCAGTATTTT CASSYLQGNTDTQYF
TRBJ2-7 few . 16 TRBV18 TGTGCCAGCTCACGACAGCCAGGCAGGAGCTCCTACGAGCAGTACTTC CASSRQPGRSSYEQYF
TRBJ2-1 . TRBD2 16 TRBV7-2 TGTGCCAGCAGCTTAGGTGAAGCGGGGACGTACAATGAGCAGTTCTTC CASSLGEAGTYNEQFF
TRBJ2-6 . . 18 TRBV27 TGTGCCAGCAGTTTATCGATCGGGGAGTTTTCTGGGGCCAACGTCCTGACTTTC CASSLSIGEFSGANVLTF
TRBJ1-4 . TRBD1 14 TRBV19 TGTGCCAGTAGTGTTGACAGGGGGCTTGAAAAACTGTTTTTT CASSVDRGLEKLFF
TRBJ2-7 . TRBD1 15 TRBV28 TGTGCCAGCACAGTACGGGACAGGGGTTTTTACGAGCAGTACTTC CASTVRDRGFYEQYF
TRBJ2-1 . TRBD1 15 TRBV15 TGTGCCACCAGCAGAGAGGGACAGACTTACAATGAGCAGTTCTTC CATSREGQTYNEQFF
TRBJ2-1 . TRBD2 16 TRBV18 TGTGCCAGCTCACCTAGAGCGGGGGGAGAATACAATGAGCAGTTCTTC CASSPRAGGEYNEQFF
TRBJ1-6 . TRBD1 16 TRBV2 TGTGCCAGCAGTGAAGTGACAGGGGCGGGTAATTCACCCCTCCACTTT CASSEVTGAGNSPLHF
TRBJ2-5 . . 13 TRBV3-1/TRBV3-2 TGTGCCAGCAGCCAACGAGGGCTCGAGACCCAGTACTTC CASSQRGLETQYF
TRBJ1-1 . TRBD1 16 TRBV7-2 TGTGCCAGCAGCATCCGGGACAGGGGACCGAACACTGAAGCTTTCTTT CASSIRDRGPNTEAFF
TRBJ1-4 . . 17 TRBV5-1 TGCGCCAGCAGCTTGGACATGGGATGGGGAGGCGATGAAAAACTGTTTTTT CASSLDMGWGGDEKLFF
TRBJ2-3 . . 13 TRBV5-4 TGTGCCAGCAGCCCCGCGAGCCCAGATACGCAGTATTTT CASSPASPDTQYF
TRBJ2-3 . . 15 TRBV5-1 TGCGCCAGCAGCCAATGGGGTAGCGCAACAGATACGCAGTATTTT CASSQWGSATDTQYF
TRBJ2-2 . TRBD2 17 TRBV19 TGTGCCACCGAAGGGTCTAGCGGGGGGGTAAACACCGGGGAGCTGTTTTTT CATEGSSGGVNTGELFF
TRBJ2-5 . . 13 TRBV10-3 TGTGCCATCAGTGCTTCAGAACAAGAGACCCAGTACTTC CAISASEQETQYF
TRBJ2-3 . . 13 TRBV7-8 TGTGCCAGCAGCTCGGGGATCACAGATACGCATTATTTT CASSSGITDTHYF
TRBJ1-1 . . 16 TRBV14 TGTGCCAGCAGCCAAGTTTTACGAGGGGGTGGCACTGAAGCTTTCTTT CASSQVLRGGGTEAFF
TRBJ2-7 . TRBD2 16 TRBV19 TGTGCCAGTAGTACTTCTAGCGGGGGGGCGGTGTACGAGCAGTACTTC CASSTSSGGAVYEQYF
TRBJ2-3 . TRBD2 15 TRBV11-3 TGTGCCAGCATGCAAAGTAGCGGGGTTGGAGATACGCAGTATTTT CASMQSSGVGDTQYF
TRBJ2-5 few TRBD2 14 TRBV10-3 TGTGCCATCAATAACGGACTAGCGGAAGAGACCCAGTACTTC CAINNGLAEETQYF
TRBJ2-5 . . 15 TRBV7-6 TGTGCCAGCAGCCCCCACAGGCAGTACCAAGAGACCCAGTACTTC CASSPHRQYQETQYF
TRBJ1-4 . TRBD1 14 TRBV19 TGTGCCAGTAGTATAGTGCCAGGGGGCGAAAAACTGTTTTTT CASSIVPGGEKLFF
TRBJ1-5 once TRBD1 16 TRBV5-6 TGTGCCAGCAGCCATGGGACAGGGGGTCTCAATCAGCCCCAGCATTTT CASSHGTGGLNQPQHF
TRBJ2-3 many TRBD2 16 TRBV2 TGTGCCAGCAGTCCCCGGACTAGCGGCAGCACAGATACGCAGTATTTT CASSPRTSGSTDTQYF
TRBJ2-1 . TRBD2 15 TRBV30 TGTGCCTGGAGTTGGGGTGGCGGGAGATCCAATGAGCAGTTCTTC CAWSWGGGRSNEQFF
TRBJ2-1 few TRBD2 15 TRBV27 TGTGCCAGCAGTTTATCGGGGGGAGGGCCGGATGAGCAGTTCTTC CASSLSGGGPDEQFF
TRBJ2-3 . TRBD1 15 TRBV5-6 TGTGCCAGCAGCTTCCCGACAGGGTCTCCAGATACGCAGTATTTT CASSFPTGSPDTQYF
TRBJ1-5 . TRBD1 15 TRBV7-8 TGTGCCAGCAGCTTAGAGACAGGGACAGATCAGCCCCAGCATTTT CASSLETGTDQPQHF
TRBJ1-3 . . 12 TRBV6-5 TGTGCCAGCGCGGACTCTGGAAACACCATATATTTT CASADSGNTIYF
TRBJ1-1 . . 13 TRBV30 TGTGCCTGGAGTCTGACAGCGAACACTGAAGCTTTCTTT CAWSLTANTEAFF
TRBJ1-6 . . 13 TRBV6-6 TGTGCCAGCAGTTACCTCGCGGGCTCACCCCTCCACTTT CASSYLAGSPLHF
TRBJ2-2 once TRBD1 15 TRBV6-2/TRBV6-3 TGTGCCAGCAGTCGGGACAGCTGGAACACCGGGGAGCTGTTTTTT CASSRDSWNTGELFF
TRBJ2-7 . TRBD1 15 TRBV27 TGTGCCAGCAGTTCTCCGACAGGGGGTCCCTACGAGCAGTACTTC CASSSPTGGPYEQYF
TRBJ2-2 . TRBD1 13 TRBV28 TGTGCCAGCAGGGGACAGGGTTACGGGGAGCTGTTTTTT CASRGQGYGELFF
TRBJ2-7 . . 12 TRBV10-2 TGCGCCAGCAGTGCAGGCGCCTACGAGCAGTACTTC CASSAGAYEQYF
TRBJ2-7 . TRBD1 14 TRBV11-3 TGTGCCAGCAGCTTAGGTGGACAGGGCTACGAGCAGTACTTC CASSLGGQGYEQYF
TRBJ2-1 . . 12 TRBV7-8 TGTGCCAGCAGCGCCCCGGGTAGAGAACAGTTCTTC CASSAPGREQFF
TRBJ1-2 . TRBD1 15 TRBV6-5 TGTGCCAGCAGGGATCAGGGGGCAGCAGGTTGGGGCTACACCTTC CASRDQGAAGWGYTF
TRBJ2-1 . . 12 TRBV7-2 TGTGCCAGCAGCTTCACAGGGTATGAGCAGTTCTTC CASSFTGYEQFF
TRBJ2-7 . TRBD2 14 TRBV2 TGTGCCAGCAGTGATACTAGCGGATCCTACGAGCAGTACTTC CASSDTSGSYEQYF
TRBJ1-6 . TRBD1 16 TRBV4-2 TGTGCCAGCAGCCAGTCCACAGGGGGTTTTAATTCACCCCTCCACTTT CASSQSTGGFNSPLHF
TRBJ2-5 . TRBD1 14 TRBV6-5 TGTGCCAGCAGTCCGACAGGGGTAGATGAGACCCAGTACTTC CASSPTGVDETQYF